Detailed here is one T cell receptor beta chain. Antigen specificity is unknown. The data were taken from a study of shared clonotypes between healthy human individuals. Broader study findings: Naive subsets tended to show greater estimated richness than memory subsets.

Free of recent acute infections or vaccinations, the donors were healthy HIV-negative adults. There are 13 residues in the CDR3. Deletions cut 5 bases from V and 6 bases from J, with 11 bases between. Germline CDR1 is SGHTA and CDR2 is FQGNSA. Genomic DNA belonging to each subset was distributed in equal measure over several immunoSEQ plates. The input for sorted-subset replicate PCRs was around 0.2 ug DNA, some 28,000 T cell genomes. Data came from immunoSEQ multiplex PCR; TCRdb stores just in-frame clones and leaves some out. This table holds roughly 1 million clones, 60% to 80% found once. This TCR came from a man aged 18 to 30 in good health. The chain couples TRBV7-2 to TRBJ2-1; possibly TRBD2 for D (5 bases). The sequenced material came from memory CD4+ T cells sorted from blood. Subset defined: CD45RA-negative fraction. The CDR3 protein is CASSHGLINEQFF. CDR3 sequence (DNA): TGTGCCAGCAGCCATGGACTGATCAATGAGCAGTTCTTC.